This TCR delta chain was profiled in a study of Vδ1+ human thymocytes. Findings and caveats of the study: Highly polyclonal TRG and TRD repertoires with Gaussian CDR3 length distributions appeared in thymus.

In this sample, this clone turned up a few times. Its antigen is unknown. A junction boundary mismatches the germline segment, possibly from a read error. This CDR3 has 17 amino acids. CDR1 is TSWWSYY and CDR2 is QGS in the germline V gene. Extracted RNA was reverse transcribed into cDNA. The CDR3 regions were amplified by multiplex PCR from V-gene primers to a constant-region primer. TCRdb re-analyzed the multiplex PCR reads via CATT. Here the sample spans about 54,000 delta-chain clones, around 15% being singletons. V gene TRDV1 combines with J gene TRDJ1; 11 nucleotides match TRDD3. Sequencing input: Vdelta1+ gamma-delta thymocytes from the thymus. Described subset: FACS-sorted CD3+ TCRalphabeta- TCRVdelta1+ TCRVdelta2- thymocytes. This clonotype was sampled from a boy under two years old who had congenital heart surgery. CDR3 sequence reads: CALGEFPGGYFSDKLIF. The CDR3 nucleotides are TGTGCTCTGGGGGAATTCCCTGGGGGATACTTTTCCGATAAACTCATCTTT.